This T cell receptor (beta chain) was found in a study of cytomegalovirus exposure and HLA in healthy donors. Primers: 60 Vbeta forward and 13 Jbeta reverse. The assay was immunoSEQ multiplex PCR, and TCRdb's table has in-frame clones only and misses some. Here the sample spans 180,000 or so clones, around 80% being singletons. This CDR3 has 15 residues. Trimming took 3 bases from V and 2 from J, leaving 13 bases between them. From germline, CDR1 is LNHDA and CDR2 SQIVND (reference sequence). V gene TRBV19 combines with J gene TRBJ1-2, with a tentative D call TRBD1 (6 bases). The receptor was isolated from a woman aged 55-70 years in good health and CMV-seropositive. The specimen was PBMCs. CDR3 bases: TGTGCCAGTAGTATCGCACAGGGTGCAAACTATGGCTACACCTTC. Translating gives CASSIAQGANYGYTF.